These T cell receptor beta chains were read from a single sample in a study of T cells in Graves' hyperthyroidism and ophthalmopathy. TCRdb re-derived calls from the multiplex PCR reads in MiXCR, one entry per CDR3 protein. This table holds a few hundred thousand distinct CDR3 sequences, roughly 20% found once. Source material: blood. The receptor set was obtained from a man aged 25 to 45 with Graves' ophthalmopathy. The CDR3 runs from the conserved cysteine through the conserved F or W. A D gene is named only where the DNA matches it firmly. A clone size is listed for some rows: how often the clone was seen (once, few, many), or a class if it is expanded.

d_gene | j_gene | v_gene | abundance | CDR3aa | CDR3nt
- | TRBJ1-1 | TRBV18 | many | CASSPPNTNTEAFF | TGTGCCAGCTCACCACCGAACACGAACACTGAAGCTTTCTTT
- | TRBJ2-7 | TRBV18 | - | CASSPAWVSEQYF | TGTGCCAGCTCCCCGGCTTGGGTTTCCGAGCAGTACTTC
TRBD2 | TRBJ2-1 | TRBV11-2 | many | CASSLSGGGGRFF | TGTGCCAGCAGCTTATCCGGCGGGGGGGGTCGGTTCTTC
- | TRBJ2-7 | TRBV7-9 | few | CASSLPSIDSSDEQYF | TGTGCCAGCAGCCTCCCATCCATAGACTCATCTGACGAGCAGTACTTC
TRBD1 | TRBJ1-1 | TRBV7-9 | - | CASNRDRGTEAFF | TGTGCCAGCAACCGGGACAGGGGTACTGAAGCTTTCTTT
TRBD1 | TRBJ2-3 | TRBV20-1 | few | CSARWPGQGSDTQYF | TGCAGTGCTAGATGGCCGGGACAGGGGTCAGATACGCAGTATTTT
- | TRBJ2-2 | TRBV30 | many | CAWRTQGLDTGELFF | TGTGCCTGGAGGACCCAGGGGTTGGACACCGGGGAGCTGTTTTTT
TRBD2 | TRBJ2-7 | TRBV9 | many | CASSAGGRRDLYYEQYF | TGTGCCAGCAGCGCGGGAGGGCGAAGGGACCTCTACTACGAGCAGTACTTC
- | TRBJ2-7 | TRBV3-1 | few | CASSQESRFEQYF | TGTGCCAGCAGCCAAGAATCGCGTTTTGAGCAGTACTTC
TRBD2 | TRBJ2-5 | TRBV12-3/TRBV12-4 | few | CASSLNSGSGKTQYF | TGTGCCAGCAGTTTAAATAGCGGGAGTGGTAAGACCCAGTACTTC
- | TRBJ2-2 | TRBV20-1 | once | CSARDRQGLNTGELFF | TGCAGTGCTAGAGATAGGCAGGGCTTAAACACCGGGGAGCTGTTTTTT
TRBD1 | TRBJ1-1 | TRBV2 | - | CASEGQGSRGTEAFF | TGTGCCAGCGAGGGACAGGGAAGTCGAGGAACTGAAGCTTTCTTT
TRBD2 | TRBJ2-1 | TRBV11-2 | few | CASSLDATGASGRGRDNEQFF | TGTGCCAGCAGCTTAGATGCAACCGGGGCTAGCGGGAGAGGAAGGGACAATGAGCAGTTCTTC
TRBD2 | TRBJ2-1 | TRBV24-1 | few | CATSDWSKAGGPNEQFF | TGTGCCACCAGTGATTGGTCCAAAGCGGGAGGGCCAAATGAGCAGTTCTTC
TRBD1 | TRBJ2-5 | TRBV18 | - | CASSLGQGAIETQYF | TGTGCCAGCTCACTTGGACAGGGGGCTATAGAGACCCAGTACTTC
TRBD1 | TRBJ2-7 | TRBV12-3/TRBV12-4 | many | CASSLSAGGWEQYF | TGTGCCAGCAGTTTAAGCGCAGGGGGTTGGGAGCAGTACTTC
- | TRBJ2-1 | TRBV28 | - | CASSFGGRPEQFF | TGTGCCAGCAGTTTTGGGGGTCGACCCGAGCAGTTCTTC
- | TRBJ2-4 | TRBV7-8 | few | CASSLVLRTYPIIQYF | TGTGCCAGCAGCTTAGTGCTTCGGACTTACCCGATCATTCAGTACTTC
- | TRBJ2-7 | TRBV20-1 | few | CSARPPGTSEQYF | TGCAGTGCCCGTCCTCCGGGGACAAGCGAGCAGTACTTC
TRBD1 | TRBJ2-3 | TRBV12-5 | - | CASGPPARQGFTDTQYF | TGTGCTAGTGGTCCCCCCGCCCGACAGGGATTCACAGATACGCAGTATTTT
- | TRBJ2-1 | TRBV7-9 | many | CASSPSREQFF | TGTGCCAGCAGCCCGAGCAGAGAGCAGTTCTTC
- | TRBJ2-1 | TRBV19 | - | CASSISLGVTSEQFF | TGTGCCAGTAGTATCAGTTTGGGGGTGACAAGTGAGCAGTTCTTC
TRBD2 | TRBJ2-2 | TRBV3-1 | - | CASSPTGRAWPGELFF | TGTGCCAGCAGTCCCACCGGGAGGGCTTGGCCCGGGGAGCTGTTTTTT
- | TRBJ2-3 | TRBV29-1 | - | CSVEWGPTDTQYF | TGCAGCGTTGAATGGGGTCCCACAGATACGCAGTATTTT
TRBD1 | TRBJ1-2 | TRBV25-1 | few | CASSVTGGSYGYTF | TGTGCCAGCAGTGTCACAGGGGGCAGCTATGGCTACACCTTC
- | TRBJ2-5 | TRBV18 | few | CASSLSIQETQYF | TGTGCCAGCTCACTCTCGATACAAGAGACCCAGTACTTC
- | TRBJ1-1 | TRBV5-1 | many | CASSLGVGDSYLTEAFF | TGCGCCAGCAGCTTGGGGGTGGGAGACTCTTATCTCACTGAAGCTTTCTTT
- | TRBJ1-5 | TRBV2 | many | CASSRDRYNQPQHF | TGTGCCAGCAGTAGAGACAGATACAATCAGCCCCAGCATTTT
TRBD1 | TRBJ2-6 | TRBV20-1 | - | CSASGAPGGTGANVLTF | TGCAGTGCTAGTGGCGCCCCAGGGGGCACCGGGGCCAACGTCCTGACTTTC
TRBD2 | TRBJ2-1 | TRBV20-1 | - | CSARSPSGTYNEQFF | TGCAGTGCTAGATCTCCTAGCGGGACCTACAATGAGCAGTTCTTC
- | TRBJ1-1 | TRBV20-1 | many | CSAPFPGSTEAFF | TGCAGTGCTCCTTTCCCCGGCAGCACTGAAGCTTTCTTT